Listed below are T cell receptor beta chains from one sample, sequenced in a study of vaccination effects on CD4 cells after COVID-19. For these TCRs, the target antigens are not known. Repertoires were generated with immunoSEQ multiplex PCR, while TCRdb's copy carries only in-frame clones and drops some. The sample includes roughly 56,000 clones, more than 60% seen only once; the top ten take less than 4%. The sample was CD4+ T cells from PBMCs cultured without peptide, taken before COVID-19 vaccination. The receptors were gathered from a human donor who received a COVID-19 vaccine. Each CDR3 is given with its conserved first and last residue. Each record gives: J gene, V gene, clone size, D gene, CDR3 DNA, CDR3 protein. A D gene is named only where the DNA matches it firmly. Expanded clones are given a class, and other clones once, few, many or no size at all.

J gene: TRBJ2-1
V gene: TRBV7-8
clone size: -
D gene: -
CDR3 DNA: TGTGCCAGCAGAAAAGAGAGGGGCGGCAGAGAGGGCTACAATGAGCAGTTCTTC
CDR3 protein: CASRKERGGREGYNEQFF

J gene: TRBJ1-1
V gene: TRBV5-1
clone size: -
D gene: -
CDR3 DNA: TGCGCCAGCAGCTTGGAGGCGGGTGTAAATACTGAAGCTTTCTTT
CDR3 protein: CASSLEAGVNTEAFF

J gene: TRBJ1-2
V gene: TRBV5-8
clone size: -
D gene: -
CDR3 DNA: TGTGCCAGCAGCCCGATGGACAGCTATGGCTACACCTTC
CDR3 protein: CASSPMDSYGYTF

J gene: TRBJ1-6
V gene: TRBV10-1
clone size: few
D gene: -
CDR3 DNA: TGCGCCATCTCTAAGATATTTAGATCTTCACCCCTCCACTTT
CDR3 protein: CAISKIFRSSPLHF

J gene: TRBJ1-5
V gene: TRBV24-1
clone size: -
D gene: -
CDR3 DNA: TGTGCCACCAGTGATTTGACCGGGCCTAGCAATCAGCCCCAGCATTTT
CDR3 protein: CATSDLTGPSNQPQHF

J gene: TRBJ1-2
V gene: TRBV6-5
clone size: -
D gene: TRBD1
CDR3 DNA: TGTGCCAGCAGGATAGACAGGGGAATCGATGGCTACACCTTC
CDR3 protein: CASRIDRGIDGYTF

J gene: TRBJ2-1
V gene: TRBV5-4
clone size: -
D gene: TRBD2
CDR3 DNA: TGTGCCAGCAGCATACTAGCGGGGGGGTACAATGAGCAGTTCTTC
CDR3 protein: CASSILAGGYNEQFF

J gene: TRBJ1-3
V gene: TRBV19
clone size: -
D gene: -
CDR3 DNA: TGTGCCAGTAGTATGGGGGGCCCTGGAAACACCATATATTTT
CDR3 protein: CASSMGGPGNTIYF

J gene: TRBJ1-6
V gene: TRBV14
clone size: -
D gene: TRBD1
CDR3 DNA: TGTGCCAGCAGAACCGGACAGGCAAATAATTCACCCCTCCACTTT
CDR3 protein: CASRTGQANNSPLHF

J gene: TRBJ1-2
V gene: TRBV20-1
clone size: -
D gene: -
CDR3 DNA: TGCAGTGCTAGTTCTCGGGGTAGCTATGGCTACACCTTC
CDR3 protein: CSASSRGSYGYTF

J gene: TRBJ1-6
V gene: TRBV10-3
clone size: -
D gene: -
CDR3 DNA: TGTGCCATCAGTGAGTCGGTGGGGTTGAATAATTCACCCCTCCACTTT
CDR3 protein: CAISESVGLNNSPLHF

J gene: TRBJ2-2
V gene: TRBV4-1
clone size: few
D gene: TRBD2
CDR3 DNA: TGCGCCAGCAGCCAGGGACTAGCGGGGGGAAGGATCACCGGGGAGCTGTTTTTT
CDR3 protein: CASSQGLAGGRITGELFF

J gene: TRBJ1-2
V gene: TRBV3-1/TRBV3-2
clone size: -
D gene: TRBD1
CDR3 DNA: TGTGCCAGCAGCCCCCGACAGGGTAGTGGCTACACCTTC
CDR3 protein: CASSPRQGSGYTF

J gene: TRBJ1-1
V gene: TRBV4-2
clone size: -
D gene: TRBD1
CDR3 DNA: TGTGCCAGCAGCCAAGGGGGTGGACAGGGGGCTTGGACTGAAGCTTTCTTT
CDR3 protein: CASSQGGGQGAWTEAFF